The clone carrying this T cell receptor beta chain was counted only a few times. No antigen is known for it. Regions amplified from RNA transcripts were the TCR beta CDR3 regions. With the HTBI primer set, the TCR CDR3 went through a first round of RT-PCR. TCRdb re-derived calls from the multiplex PCR reads in MiXCR, one entry per CDR3 protein. The sample consists of approximately 690,000 distinct CDR3 sequences, less than 25% of them appearing once. Diagnostic decisions used clinical symptoms, serum thyroxine and TRAb, thyroid ultrasound and orbital computed tomography. These data come from a study of T cells in Graves' hyperthyroidism and ophthalmopathy. Study-wide background: At initial diagnosis, before any treatment had begun, peripheral blood was obtained. Notes on the study in general: A model built on 13 V-J features separated ophthalmopathy from stable hyperthyroidism. Onset of ophthalmopathy came a median 6.5 months after the model predicted it.

Losses at the gene ends were 1 base for V and 2 bases for J; bases not matched to a gene: 10. Looked up from germline, CDR1 is LGHDT and CDR2 is YNNKEL (reference sequence). The CDR3 has 17 amino acids. This receptor was identified in a man aged 30 to 39 with Graves' ophthalmopathy. The chain recombines TRBV3-1 with TRBJ2-7; 8 positions match TRBD2. Material: blood. CDR3 sequence reads: CASSQVSSGRPAYEQYF. In DNA form, the CDR3 reads TGTGCCAGCAGCCAAGTCTCAAGCGGGAGACCCGCCTACGAGCAGTACTTC.